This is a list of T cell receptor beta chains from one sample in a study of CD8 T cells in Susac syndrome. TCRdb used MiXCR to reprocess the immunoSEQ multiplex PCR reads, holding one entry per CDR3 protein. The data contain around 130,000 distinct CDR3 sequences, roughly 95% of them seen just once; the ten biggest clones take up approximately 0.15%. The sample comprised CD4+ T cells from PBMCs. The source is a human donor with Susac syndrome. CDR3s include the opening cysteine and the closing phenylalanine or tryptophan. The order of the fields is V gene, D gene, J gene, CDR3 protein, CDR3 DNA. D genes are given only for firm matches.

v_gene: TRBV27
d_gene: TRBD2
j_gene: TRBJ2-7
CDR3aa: CASSSQGLGKYEQYF
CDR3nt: TGTGCCAGCAGTTCCCAGGGACTAGGAAAGTACGAGCAGTACTTC

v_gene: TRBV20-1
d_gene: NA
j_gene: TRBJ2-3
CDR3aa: CSARESGTDTQYF
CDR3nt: TGCAGTGCTCGGGAGAGCGGGACAGATACGCAGTATTTT

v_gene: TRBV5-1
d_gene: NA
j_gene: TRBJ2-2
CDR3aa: CASSLRSEHGELFF
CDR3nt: TGCGCCAGCAGCTTGCGTAGTGAACACGGGGAGCTGTTTTTT

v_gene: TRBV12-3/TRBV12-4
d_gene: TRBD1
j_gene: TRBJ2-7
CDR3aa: CASIQGQGGSYEQYF
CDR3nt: TGTGCCAGCATACAAGGACAGGGGGGATCCTACGAGCAGTACTTC

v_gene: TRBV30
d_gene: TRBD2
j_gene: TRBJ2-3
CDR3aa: CAWSGTSGYTDTQYF
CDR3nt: TGTGCCTGGAGTGGGACTAGCGGATACACAGATACGCAGTATTTT

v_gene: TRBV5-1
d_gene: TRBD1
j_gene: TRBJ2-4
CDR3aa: CASSGDRENIQYF
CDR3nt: TGCGCCAGCAGCGGTGACAGGGAAAACATTCAGTACTTC

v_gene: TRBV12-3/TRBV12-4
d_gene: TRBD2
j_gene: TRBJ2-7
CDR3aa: CASSRTSGSSYEQYF
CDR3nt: TGTGCCAGCAGCCGGACTAGCGGCTCCTCCTACGAGCAGTACTTC

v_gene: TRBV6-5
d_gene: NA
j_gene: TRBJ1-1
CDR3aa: CASGQWDTEAFF
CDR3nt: TGTGCCAGCGGACAGTGGGACACTGAAGCTTTCTTT

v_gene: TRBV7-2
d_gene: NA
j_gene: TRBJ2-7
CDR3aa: CASSLVGTGSYEQYF
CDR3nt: TGTGCCAGCAGCTTAGTGGGGACGGGGTCCTACGAGCAGTACTTC

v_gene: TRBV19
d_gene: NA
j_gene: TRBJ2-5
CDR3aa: CASSPGQYEETQYF
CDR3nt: TGTGCCAGTAGTCCCGGACAGTATGAAGAGACCCAGTACTTC

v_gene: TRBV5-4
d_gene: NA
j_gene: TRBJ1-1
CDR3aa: CASSPTLANTEAFF
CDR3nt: TGTGCCAGCAGCCCGACCTTGGCCAACACTGAAGCTTTCTTT